This paragraph reports one TCR beta chain. Its antigen is currently unknown. Stated time point: baseline pretreatment blood. This sample's treatment: 15 Gy SBRT to primary tumor, nephrectomy 4 weeks later. Serial blood draws occurred at baseline and 2 and 4 weeks post-SBRT. The patient's renal cell carcinoma had clear cell pathology. The table came from immunoSEQ multiplex PCR; TCRdb's copy has only in-frame clones and leaves some out. Of tens of thousands of clones in the sample, over 75% were seen once. The germline V gene encodes CDR1 SNHLY and CDR2 FYNNEI. The CDR3 sequence is 15 residues long. The junction had 7 bases not matched to a gene; V was cut back by 7 bases and J by 2 bases. The sample is drawn from a study of radiation and T cells in renal cell carcinoma. Study-wide points: No pretreatment tumor biopsies were available for baseline clonotypes. In blood, top tumor clones expanded by 2 weeks, shrinking by 4.

V usage is TRBV2 and J usage is TRBJ1-1; 10 nucleotides line up with TRBD1. The clonotype was recovered from a man between 60 and 75 years old with renal cell carcinoma. The sequencing here drew on blood, taken from a patient whose treatment included radiotherapy and nephrectomy. For the CDR3, the DNA is TGTGCCAGCAACGAAAGGGACAGGGGAAACACTGAAGCTTTCTTT. It specifies CASNERDRGNTEAFF.